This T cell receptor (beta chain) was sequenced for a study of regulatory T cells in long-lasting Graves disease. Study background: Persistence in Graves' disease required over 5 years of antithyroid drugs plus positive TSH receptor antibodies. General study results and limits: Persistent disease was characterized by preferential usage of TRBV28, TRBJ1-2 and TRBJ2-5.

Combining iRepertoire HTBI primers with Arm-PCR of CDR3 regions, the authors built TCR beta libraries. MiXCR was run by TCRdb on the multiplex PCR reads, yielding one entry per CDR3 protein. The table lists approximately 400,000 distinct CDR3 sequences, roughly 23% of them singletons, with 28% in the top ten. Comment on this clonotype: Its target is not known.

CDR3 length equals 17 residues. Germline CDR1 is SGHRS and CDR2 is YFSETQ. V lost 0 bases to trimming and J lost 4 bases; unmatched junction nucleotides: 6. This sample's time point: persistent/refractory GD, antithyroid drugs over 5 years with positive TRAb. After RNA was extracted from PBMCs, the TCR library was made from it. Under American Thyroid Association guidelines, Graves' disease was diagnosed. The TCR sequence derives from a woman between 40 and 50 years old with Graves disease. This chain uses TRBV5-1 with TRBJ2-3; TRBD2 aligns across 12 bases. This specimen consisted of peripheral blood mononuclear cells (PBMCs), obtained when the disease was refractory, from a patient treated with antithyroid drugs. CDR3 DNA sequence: TGCGCCAGCAGCTTGGCCGGGACTAGCGGGTTGGCAGATACGCAGTATTTT. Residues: CASSLAGTSGLADTQYF.